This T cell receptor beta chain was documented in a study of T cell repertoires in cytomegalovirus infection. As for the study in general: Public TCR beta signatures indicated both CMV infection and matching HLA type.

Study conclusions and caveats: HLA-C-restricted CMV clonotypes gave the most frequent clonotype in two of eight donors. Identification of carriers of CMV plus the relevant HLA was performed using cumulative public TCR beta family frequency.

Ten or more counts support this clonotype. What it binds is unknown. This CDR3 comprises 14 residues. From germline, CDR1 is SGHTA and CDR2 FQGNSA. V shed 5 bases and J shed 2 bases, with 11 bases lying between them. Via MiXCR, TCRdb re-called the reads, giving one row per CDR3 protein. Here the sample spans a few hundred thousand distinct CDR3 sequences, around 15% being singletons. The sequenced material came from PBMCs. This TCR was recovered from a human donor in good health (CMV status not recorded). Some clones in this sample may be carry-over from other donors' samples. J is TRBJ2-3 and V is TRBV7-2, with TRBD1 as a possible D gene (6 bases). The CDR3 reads CASSTGQSTDTQYF. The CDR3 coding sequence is TGTGCCAGCAGCACCGGACAGTCCACAGATACGCAGTATTTT.